This T cell receptor beta chain was documented in a study of blood T cell repertoires in COVID-19. Overall study context: Collection of acute and convalescent COVID-19 samples took place in the United States, Italy and Spain. T cells, B-cell-depleted T cells, or PBMCs provided the cDNA or gDNA that served as material.

In the study's own analysis: Estimation of nucleated cell counts relied on the amplification of reference gene primers. Profiled with immunoSEQ multiplex PCR; TCRdb holds only in-frame clones, not every one. V, J and clone size reflect that table, while D and trimming were determined from the DNA. The table has 150,000 to 200,000 clones, 88% seen once. The V segment lost 0 bases and the J segment 7 bases; nucleotides outside the gene matches: 4. CDR3 length: 15 residues. The germline CDR1 and CDR2 sequences are SGHDN and FVKESK. Specimen: peripheral blood. This TCR derives from a human donor in a cohort sampled during active COVID-19. The rearrangement joins TRBV14 to TRBJ2-3; 10 bases line up with TRBD2. DNA for the CDR3: TGTGCCAGCAGCCAAGACACTAGCGGGACTTATACGCAGTATTTT. This translates into CASSQDTSGTYTQYF.